Each of the 30 T cell receptor beta chains below was sequenced from the same sample in a study of siplizumab effects on memory and regulatory T cells. The assay was immunoSEQ multiplex PCR, and TCRdb's table has in-frame clones only and misses some. The sample has more than 85,000 clones, roughly 91% seen once. Sequenced sample: CD4+ T cells sorted from blood. Source of these receptors: a human donor in good health.

V is TRBV6-1 and J is TRBJ1-4; D may be TRBD1 (6 bases). Between the trimmed V and J ends, which lost 1 base and 7 bases, there was a span of 13 bases. Germline V gives CDR1 MNHNS, CDR2 SASEGT. This CDR3 spans 15 amino acids. CDR3 sequence: CASSEVTGAVEKLFF. CDR3 sequence (DNA): TGTGCCAGCAGTGAAGTAACGGGGGCGGTTGAAAAACTGTTTTTT.

The CDR3 reads CASSPTGGNSYEQYF. CDR3 coding DNA: TGCGCCAGCAGCCCGACAGGGGGCAACTCCTACGAGCAGTACTTC. The rearrangement joins TRBV5-1 to TRBJ2-7; 10 nucleotides agree with TRBD1. In germline, CDR1 is SGHRS, CDR2 YFSETQ. Unmatched junction bases numbered 4, after V lost 4 bases and J lost 0 bases. The CDR3 sequence is 15 residues long.

The chain couples TRBV9 to TRBJ2-7; TRBD1 matches at 7 bases. Trimming took 4 bases from V and 7 from J; bases not matched to a gene: 8. The germline V gene has CDR1 SGDLS and CDR2 YYNGEE. The CDR3 loop spans 13 amino acids. The CDR3 protein is CASSQTRQGEQYF. The CDR3, as DNA: TGTGCCAGCAGCCAGACGAGACAGGGTGAGCAGTACTTC.

The genes are TRBV7-3 and TRBJ2-1; 7 bases match TRBD2. Per germline, CDR1 SGHTA and CDR2 FQGTGA. There are 16 residues in the CDR3. V lost 4 bases and J lost 1; bases outside the gene matches: 7. The CDR3 here is CASSSTAGRSYNEQFF. DNA for the CDR3: TGTGCCAGCAGCTCCACAGCGGGGAGGTCCTACAATGAGCAGTTCTTC.

The rearrangement joins TRBV5-1 to TRBJ2-3; 8 bases match TRBD2. Losses at the gene ends were 4 bases for V and 1 base for J; bases not matched to a gene: 5. This CDR3 is 15 amino acids long. Germline V gene sequence: CDR1 SGHRS, CDR2 YFSETQ. CDR3 bases: TGCGCCAGCAGCGGGGCGGGAGGCCGCACAGATACGCAGTATTTT. It encodes CASSGAGGRTDTQYF.

The rearrangement joins TRBV18 to TRBJ2-4; 7 bases agree with TRBD2. The CDR3 contains 17 residues. V shed 3 bases and J 6 bases; nucleotides not matched to a gene: 14. Germline V gives CDR1 KGHSH, CDR2 LQKENI. CDR3 protein: CASSPGSGGTIANIQYF. CDR3 coding DNA: TGTGCCAGCTCACCCGGATCCGGGGGGACCATCGCAAACATTCAGTACTTC.

The chain uses TRBV18 and TRBJ1-1, with D maybe TRBD1 (6 bases). This CDR3 has 13 residues. Trimming shortened V by 2 bases and J by 5 bases, and 9 bases separated the two germline ends. Germline lookup yields CDR1 KGHSH and CDR2 LQKENI. The DNA for the CDR3 is TGTGCCAGCTCACCAAACAGGGAAACTGAAGCTTTCTTT. Translation: CASSPNRETEAFF.

This clone appeared once. The chain is built from TRBV5-1 and TRBJ2-7, with D unresolved. The CDR3 covers 14 residues. V was pared by 0 bases and J by 5 bases, with 12 bases between. The germline V gene encodes CDR1 SGHRS and CDR2 YFSETQ. Here the CDR3 reads CASSLGHQANEQYF. CDR3 nucleotide sequence: TGCGCCAGCAGCTTGGGACACCAAGCCAACGAGCAGTACTTC.

This chain uses TRBV6-5 with TRBJ1-2, with 11 bases lining up with TRBD1. Germline lookup yields CDR1 MNHEY and CDR2 SVGAGI. The CDR3 extends over 13 amino acids. Unmatched junction bases numbered 4, after V lost 6 bases and J lost 7 bases. Written as DNA, the CDR3 is TGTGCCAGCAGCGCGGACAGGGGGCTTGGCTACACCTTC. Protein sequence: CASSADRGLGYTF.

The V call is TRBV7-9, the J call TRBJ2-3; possibly TRBD2 for D (5 bases). The CDR3 length is 17 residues. The V end was cut by 3 bases, the J end by 5 bases, with 21 bases between. Germline V gives CDR1 SEHNR, CDR2 FQNEAQ (reference sequence). In nucleotides, the CDR3 is TGTGCCAGCAGCTTGCGGGTTGGTTCGGCGTCCGGAGATACGCAGTATTTT. Translated: CASSLRVGSASGDTQYF.

The genes are TRBV4-3 and TRBJ2-6; possibly TRBD2 for D (5 bases). This CDR3 contains 16 residues. Trimming pared 4 bases from V and 11 bases from J, leaving 21 bases between. In germline, CDR1 is LGHNA, CDR2 YSLEER. In DNA form, the CDR3 reads TGCGCCAGCAGCCGGGAAGCCATTGGGAGCACTGACGTCCTGACTTTC. As protein: CASSREAIGSTDVLTF.

V and J are TRBV19 and TRBJ2-7; D not certain. Germline CDR1 and CDR2: LNHDA and SQIVND (reference sequence). V lost 3 bases, J lost 2 bases, and 14 bases lay in between. The length of the CDR3 is 15 residues. This CDR3 reads CASSISSSVAYEQYF. The CDR3 DNA follows: TGTGCCAGTAGTATTTCGTCCAGCGTCGCCTACGAGCAGTACTTC. The whole variable domain, remainder taken from reference TRBV19 and TRBJ2-7, is DGGITQSPKYLFRKEGQNVTLSCEQNLNHDAMYWYRQDPGQGLRLIYYSQIVNDFQKGDIAEGYSVSREKKESFPLTVTSAQKNPTAFYLCASSISSSVAYEQYFGPGTRLTVT.

The CDR3 here is CASSPDRSTQIMNTEAFF. The DNA for the CDR3 is TGTGCCAGCTCTCCCGACAGGTCTACCCAAATTATGAACACTGAAGCTTTCTTT. The chain has TRBV18 and TRBJ1-1, with D tentatively TRBD1 (6 bases). The germline gives CDR1 KGHSH, CDR2 LQKENI. Trimming shortened V by 6 bases and J by 0 bases, and 23 bases separated the two germline ends. This CDR3 comprises 18 residues. The complete variable domain, with remaining parts taken from reference TRBV18 and TRBJ1-1, reads NAGVMQNPRHLVRRRGQEARLRCSPMKGHSHVYWYRQLPEEGLKFMVYLQKENIIDESGMPKERFSAEFPKEGPSILRIQQVVRGDSAAYFCASSPDRSTQIMNTEAFFGQGTRLTVV.

The chain couples TRBV5-5 to TRBJ2-5; D remains ambiguous. V lost 0 bases and J 6 bases, leaving 18 bases between the germline ends. CDR3 length equals 16 residues. The germline CDR1 and CDR2 sequences are SGHKS and YYEKEE (reference sequence). The CDR3 DNA reads as TGTGCCAGCAGCTTGGATCCAGGAACTGTTGGGAAGACCCAGTACTTC. Encoded protein: CASSLDPGTVGKTQYF. Complete variable domain (other parts from reference TRBV5-5 and TRBJ2-5): DAGVTQSPTHLIKTRGQQVTLRCSPISGHKSVSWYQQVLGQGPQFIFQYYEKEERGRGNFPDRFSARQFPNYSSELNVNALLLGDSALYLCASSLDPGTVGKTQYFGPGTRLLVL.

This chain uses TRBV19 with TRBJ2-1; D may correspond to TRBD1 or TRBD2 (5 bases each). CDR3 size: 13 residues. Germline CDR1 LNHDA, CDR2 SQIVND (reference sequence). Trimming removed 5 bases from V and 8 bases from J, with 13 bases in between. CDR3 sequence reads: CASSPGAIDEQFF. DNA for the CDR3: TGTGCCAGTAGTCCCGGGGCCATCGATGAGCAGTTCTTC. Drawing the rest from reference TRBV19 and TRBJ2-1, the complete variable domain is DGGITQSPKYLFRKEGQNVTLSCEQNLNHDAMYWYRQDPGQGLRLIYYSQIVNDFQKGDIAEGYSVSREKKESFPLTVTSAQKNPTAFYLCASSPGAIDEQFFGPGTRLTVL.

As to this clone: At one end the junction does not follow the germline gene, possibly because of a read error. The V call is TRBV7-7, the J call TRBJ2-5, with D tentatively TRBD1 (6 bases). CDR3 length: 13 amino acids. Germline-derived CDR1 and CDR2 are SSHAT and FNYEAQ (reference sequence). CDR3 in amino acids: CASSHRAGETQYF. Written as DNA, the CDR3 is TGTGCTAGCAGCCACAGGGCTGGTGAGACCCAGTACTTC.

This sequence joins TRBV10-3 and TRBJ1-5; possible D gene TRBD1, 5 bases. Germline V gives CDR1 ENHRY, CDR2 SYGVKD. This CDR3 comprises 15 residues. V dropped 6 bases and J dropped 5 bases, with 17 bases sitting between them. This CDR3 reads CAISPAGPRYQPQHF. The CDR3 nucleotides read TGTGCCATCAGCCCAGCGGGACCCCGATATCAGCCCCAGCATTTT.

With regard to this clone: The same CDR3 arises from other DNA sequences in this sample as well. This chain connects TRBV19 to TRBJ1-2; D is unclear. The germline gives CDR1 LNHDA, CDR2 SQIVND (reference sequence). V was shortened by 3 bases and J by 2 bases, with 7 bases between the two germline ends. This CDR3 is 13 amino acids long. The CDR3 DNA is TGTGCCAGTAGTATGAGGCAGAACTATGGCTACACCTTC. This codes for CASSMRQNYGYTF.

The chain couples TRBV11-1 to TRBJ2-4; D not resolved. Germline assignment: CDR1 SGHAT and CDR2 FQDESV (reference sequence). This CDR3 has 13 amino acids. The germline V and J ends were trimmed by 3 bases and 6 bases, with 9 bases remaining between them. For the CDR3, the DNA is TGTGCCAGCAGCTTGGGTCAGAGAAACATTCAGTACTTC. It is translated as CASSLGQRNIQYF.

The chain combines TRBV19 with TRBJ2-4, with TRBD2 as a possible D gene (5 bases). Trimming removed 8 bases at V and 0 bases at J, with 14 bases between. CDR1 and CDR2 from the germline V gene are LNHDA and SQIVND (reference sequence). The CDR3 consists of 15 residues. CDR3 sequence: CASSFEGLAKNIQYF. Written as DNA, the CDR3 is TGTGCCAGTTCATTTGAGGGCCTAGCCAAAAACATTCAGTACTTC.

The V call is TRBV9, the J call TRBJ1-3; possibly TRBD1 for D (6 bases). There are 17 residues in the CDR3. The V end lost 4 bases, the J end lost 0 bases, and 17 bases lay between the germline ends. In germline, CDR1 is SGDLS, CDR2 YYNGEE. CDR3 nucleotides: TGTGCCAGCAGCCCGGGGGGCGGCCTGAGCTCTGGAAACACCATATATTTT. Translation: CASSPGGGLSSGNTIYF.

The chain is built from TRBV30 and TRBJ1-6, with unresolved D. Trimming took 8 bases from V and 0 from J, leaving 11 bases between them. This CDR3 has 14 amino acids. Germline CDR1 and CDR2: GTSNPN and SVGIG (reference sequence). The DNA for the CDR3 is TGTGCCGGTCAAGAGACCTCCTATAATTCACCCCTCCACTTT. This translates into CAGQETSYNSPLHF.

This chain joins TRBV11-3 and TRBJ2-3, with D perhaps TRBD2 (5 bases). The V and J ends lost 1 base and 0 bases respectively, with 14 bases between them. The CDR3 is made up of 17 amino acids. Per the germline V gene, CDR1 is SGHNT and CDR2 is YENEEA. This chain's CDR3 is CASSLGLVSASTDTQYF. The CDR3 coding sequence is TGTGCCAGCAGCTTAGGGTTGGTTAGCGCTAGCACAGATACGCAGTATTTT.

This rearrangement joins TRBV19 to TRBJ2-1; D unresolved. CDR1 is LNHDA, CDR2 SQIVND, per germline (reference sequence). CDR3 length: 16 amino acids. V dropped 3 bases and J dropped 6 bases, with 18 bases sitting between them. For the CDR3, the DNA is TGTGCCAGTAGTATTTCCCCTATTTGGGCGAGCAATGAGCAGTTCTTC. It codes for CASSISPIWASNEQFF. The full variable domain, its missing parts supplied by reference TRBV19 and TRBJ2-1, is DGGITQSPKYLFRKEGQNVTLSCEQNLNHDAMYWYRQDPGQGLRLIYYSQIVNDFQKGDIAEGYSVSREKKESFPLTVTSAQKNPTAFYLCASSISPIWASNEQFFGPGTRLTVL.

The chain joins TRBV28 to TRBJ2-1; 11 positions agree with TRBD2. The V and J ends lost 3 bases and 3 bases, in that order; junction bases with no gene match: 1. Germline V gene sequence: CDR1 MDHEN, CDR2 SYDVKM. This CDR3 comprises 15 residues. CDR3 amino acids: CASSLLAGGYNEQFF. The CDR3 bases are TGTGCCAGCAGTTTGCTAGCGGGAGGCTACAATGAGCAGTTCTTC.

This chain uses TRBV10-3 with TRBJ2-7, with 8 bases lining up with TRBD1. Germline CDR1 reads ENHRY; CDR2 reads SYGVKD. The CDR3 consists of 16 residues. V dropped 3 bases and J dropped 2; count of bases not matched to a gene: 9. The CDR3 reads CAISDPDRGWTYEQYF. The CDR3 DNA sequence: TGTGCCATCAGTGATCCCGACAGGGGATGGACCTACGAGCAGTACTTC.

The chain recombines TRBV11-1 with TRBJ2-3; D could derive from TRBD1 or TRBD2 (5 bases each). The V and J ends lost 8 bases and 3 bases respectively, with 6 bases between them. This CDR3 is 11 amino acids long. The germline CDR1 and CDR2 sequences are SGHAT and FQDESV (reference sequence). The CDR3 DNA sequence: TGTGCCAGCGGGACGACAGATACGCAGTATTTT. Encoded protein: CASGTTDTQYF.

The genes are TRBV5-1 and TRBJ2-7, with 10 bases fitting TRBD2. CDR1 and CDR2 from the germline V gene are SGHRS and YFSETQ. V trimming: 0 bases; J trimming: 6 bases; junction bases outside the gene matches: 9. This CDR3 has 16 amino acids. The CDR3 nucleotides are TGCGCCAGCAGCTTGGTGTTAGCGGGAGGTAATGTCGAGCAGTACTTC. This codes for CASSLVLAGGNVEQYF.

This clone showed up just once. The V and J genes are TRBV5-8 and TRBJ1-2; D gene uncertain. The CDR3 sequence is 13 residues long. Trimming took off 2 bases at V and 1 base at J, with 6 bases between the two ends. Germline loops: CDR1 SGHTS, CDR2 YDEGEE. DNA of the CDR3: TGTGCCAGCAGCTTATCAGTTAACTATGGCTACACCTTC. Residues: CASSLSVNYGYTF.

The chain uses TRBV29-1 and TRBJ2-1; 8 positions match TRBD1. Germline V gives CDR1 SQVTM, CDR2 ANQGSEA. With 7 bases clipped from V and 4 bases from J, the junction kept 15 bases outside the gene matches. The CDR3 runs to 16 residues. Here the CDR3 reads CSAGGGGTGRYNEQFF. As DNA, the CDR3 is TGCAGCGCCGGAGGGGGTGGGACAGGCAGATACAATGAGCAGTTCTTC.